This T cell receptor beta chain was recovered during a study of T-cell reconstitution after alpha-beta-depleted transplantation in children. CDR3 size: 15 residues. Germline assignment: CDR1 DFQATT and CDR2 SNEGSKA (reference sequence). The V gene lost 1 base and the J gene lost 0 bases, with 13 bases spanning the gap. Unique molecular identifiers were incorporated during preparation of the TCRbeta library. TCRdb used MiXCR to reprocess the PCR reads, holding one entry per CDR3 protein. Found here are around 800,000 distinct CDR3 sequences, around 15% of them singletons; the top ten hold 5%. This clonotype was seen a few times.

This TCR came from a male patient younger than 18 who had a stem cell transplant for acute lymphoblastic leukemia, so the T cells may come from the graft donor. This chain connects TRBV20-1 to TRBJ2-7, with D possibly matching TRBD2 (5 bases). This sample comprised PBMCs, mostly from graft donor cells, obtained 360 days after TCRalphabeta/CD19-depleted stem cell transplant. The CDR3 loop is CSARGREGSSYEQYF. The DNA of the CDR3 is TGCAGTGCTAGAGGACGGGAAGGGAGCTCCTACGAGCAGTACTTC.